This is a list of T cell receptor beta chains from one sample in a study of T cell responses to AZD1222 COVID-19 vaccine. Clones were sequenced by immunoSEQ multiplex PCR, and TCRdb holds only the in-frame ones, with some missing. Of 100,000 to 150,000 clones in the sample, 70% to 90% were seen once. The sequencing here drew on peripheral blood, taken on day 0 of AZD1222 vaccination. The receptors were gathered from an adult in good health. CDR3s include the opening cysteine and the closing phenylalanine or tryptophan. The D gene is left open where the match is weak. The size of a clone is reported for some rows only, either as once, few or many, or as a class for expanded clones.

TRBV6-5,.,TRBD2,TRBJ2-3,16,CASSYSASGSADTQYF,TGTGCCAGCAGTTACTCGGCTAGCGGGAGCGCAGATACGCAGTATTTT
TRBV4-1,few,TRBD1,TRBJ1-1,18,CASSQDRGAGTAGTEAFF,TGCGCCAGCAGCCAAGATCGGGGCGCCGGGACAGCGGGCACTGAAGCTTTCTTT
TRBV27,.,TRBD1,TRBJ2-7,18,CASSSIDRGQSPSYEQYF,TGTGCCAGCAGTTCAATAGACAGGGGGCAAAGTCCCTCCTACGAGCAGTACTTC
TRBV11-3,.,.,TRBJ2-1,14,CASSSTGSYNEQFF,TGTGCCAGCAGCTCGACAGGTTCCTACAATGAGCAGTTCTTC
TRBV19,.,.,TRBJ2-5,16,CASSFRGGRYQETQYF,TGTGCCAGTAGCTTCCGAGGGGGACGGTACCAAGAGACCCAGTACTTC
TRBV29-1,.,TRBD1,TRBJ2-1,14,CSVTRTGSNNEQFF,TGCAGCGTTACCCGGACAGGGTCTAACAATGAGCAGTTCTTC
TRBV6-2/TRBV6-3,.,.,TRBJ2-7,16,CASSLISRGSGYEQYF,TGTGCCAGCAGCCTAATCAGCAGGGGTTCAGGCTACGAGCAGTACTTC
TRBV6-5,.,.,TRBJ2-5,13,CASSYNKDGTQYF,TGTGCCAGCAGTTATAACAAGGATGGGACCCAGTACTTC
TRBV9,.,.,TRBJ2-7,13,CASSVGAGAEQYF,TGTGCCAGCAGCGTTGGTGCAGGGGCCGAGCAGTACTTC
TRBV29-1,.,.,TRBJ2-1,13,CSVGRVGSNEQFF,TGCAGCGTTGGCAGGGTCGGTAGCAATGAGCAGTTCTTC
TRBV4-3,.,TRBD2,TRBJ2-3,20,CASSQDGIWLAGGHTDTQYF,TGCGCCAGCAGCCAAGATGGAATTTGGCTAGCGGGGGGGCATACAGATACGCAGTATTTT
TRBV9,once,TRBD2,TRBJ2-3,16,CASSVIAGVGVNTQYF,TGTGCCAGCAGCGTAATAGCGGGAGTGGGGGTAAATACGCAGTATTTT
TRBV6-5,.,.,TRBJ1-1,13,CASKTNRDTEAFF,TGTGCCAGCAAGACCAACCGGGACACTGAAGCTTTCTTT
TRBV5-4,.,.,TRBJ1-1,13,CASSLETETEAFF,TGTGCCAGCAGCCTGGAGACAGAAACTGAAGCTTTCTTT
TRBV7-2,.,.,TRBJ2-1,13,CASIQGSGNEQFF,TGTGCCAGTATACAGGGAAGCGGCAATGAGCAGTTCTTC
TRBV24-1,.,.,TRBJ2-2,13,CATSDSGTGELFF,TGTGCCACCAGTGATTCAGGGACCGGGGAGCTGTTTTTT
TRBV10-3,.,.,TRBJ1-2,14,CAIRKGGQGYGYTF,TGTGCCATCAGAAAGGGGGGCCAGGGGTATGGCTACACCTTC
TRBV5-6,once,.,TRBJ2-7,15,CASSPPTARTSEQYF,TGTGCCAGCAGCCCTCCGACAGCACGTACAAGCGAGCAGTACTTC
TRBV5-4,.,.,TRBJ2-7,17,CASSSGRRALRGYEQYF,TGTGCCAGCAGCTCCGGGCGTCGGGCCCTCAGGGGCTACGAGCAGTACTTC
TRBV5-5,.,TRBD2,TRBJ2-7,17,CASSQRGASGRAHEQYF,TGTGCCAGCAGCCAACGGGGGGCTAGCGGGAGGGCACACGAGCAGTACTTC
TRBV5-1,.,TRBD2,TRBJ2-3,15,CASRPAGAGADTQYF,TGCGCCAGCAGACCCGCGGGAGCCGGCGCAGATACGCAGTATTTT
TRBV27,.,.,TRBJ1-1,14,CASNPGGQATEAFF,TGTGCCAGCAATCCCGGCGGGCAGGCCACTGAAGCTTTCTTT
TRBV4-1,few,.,TRBJ1-3,19,CASSQDRVWGRGTGNTIYF,TGCGCCAGCAGCCAAGATCGGGTGTGGGGGCGCGGAACTGGAAACACCATATATTTT
TRBV30,.,.,TRBJ1-6,14,CAWSVSGRNVPLHF,TGTGCCTGGAGTGTATCGGGCCGAAATGTGCCCCTCCACTTT
TRBV9,.,.,TRBJ1-6,14,CASSVDPLNSPLHF,TGTGCCAGCAGCGTAGATCCCCTCAATTCACCCCTCCACTTT
TRBV7-6,.,.,TRBJ2-7,14,CASSSLGPTYEQYF,TGTGCCAGCAGCTCCCTCGGCCCCACCTACGAGCAGTACTTC
TRBV24-1,.,.,TRBJ2-5,14,CATRGDGKESGQYF,TGTGCCACCAGGGGGGACGGGAAAGAGAGTGGCCAGTACTTC
TRBV5-5,.,TRBD1,TRBJ1-2,12,CASSETGSGYTF,TGTGCCAGCAGCGAGACAGGGTCGGGCTACACCTTC
TRBV9,.,.,TRBJ2-5,12,CASSGALETQYF,TGTGCCAGCAGTGGGGCTCTAGAGACCCAGTACTTC
TRBV28,.,.,TRBJ2-7,11,CASSHRVEQYF,TGTGCCAGCAGCCACAGGGTCGAGCAGTACTTC
TRBV30,.,TRBD1,TRBJ1-2,15,CAWRGTGGLGHGYTF,TGTGCCTGGAGAGGGACAGGGGGCTTGGGACATGGCTACACCTTC
TRBV27,.,.,TRBJ2-6,14,CASSGESGANVLTF,TGTGCCAGCTCCGGGGAATCTGGGGCCAACGTCCTGACTTTC
TRBV7-9,.,.,TRBJ2-2,15,CASSLSVVRDGELFF,TGTGCCAGCAGCTTAAGCGTAGTTCGGGACGGGGAGCTGTTTTTT
TRBV7-2,once,TRBD1,TRBJ1-3,15,CASSFQGGSGNTIYF,TGTGCCAGCAGCTTTCAGGGGGGCTCTGGAAACACCATATATTTT
TRBV29-1,.,.,TRBJ1-1,12,CSVLDTDTEAFF,TGCAGCGTTCTTGATACGGACACTGAAGCTTTCTTT
TRBV10-1,.,TRBD1,TRBJ1-1,14,CASSMDRVDAEAFF,TGCGCCAGCAGCATGGACAGGGTCGACGCTGAAGCTTTCTTT
TRBV7-6,few,.,TRBJ1-5,11,CASRGEQPQHF,TGTGCCAGCAGAGGGGAGCAGCCCCAGCATTTT
TRBV18,.,TRBD1,TRBJ1-1,14,CASSRRDRNTEAFF,TGTGCCAGCTCACGCCGGGACAGAAACACTGAAGCTTTCTTT
TRBV5-6,.,.,TRBJ2-1,12,CASSLGHNEQFF,TGTGCCAGCAGCTTGGGGCACAATGAGCAGTTCTTC
TRBV2,.,TRBD2,TRBJ2-5,15,CASLEASGGQETQYF,TGTGCCAGCTTGGAGGCTAGCGGGGGCCAAGAGACCCAGTACTTC
TRBV5-1,.,.,TRBJ1-2,14,CASSLDTGNYGYTF,TGCGCCAGCAGCTTGGACACAGGGAACTATGGCTACACCTTC
TRBV6-4,few,TRBD2,TRBJ2-3,15,CASSLTSGSADTQYF,TGTGCCAGCAGTCTTACTAGCGGGAGCGCAGATACGCAGTATTTT
TRBV11-2,.,.,TRBJ1-1,13,CASSLEERPEAFF,TGTGCCAGCAGCTTAGAGGAGCGGCCCGAAGCTTTCTTT
TRBV27,once,TRBD1,TRBJ2-3,14,CATSDRGLTDTQYF,TGTGCCACTTCGGACAGGGGCCTCACAGATACGCAGTATTTT
TRBV11-2,few,.,TRBJ2-7,11,CASSFSYEQYF,TGTGCCAGCAGCTTTTCATACGAGCAGTACTTC
TRBV9,.,TRBD2,TRBJ2-7,14,CASSVTSGTYEQYF,TGTGCCAGCAGCGTGACTAGCGGGACGTACGAGCAGTACTTC
TRBV7-9,.,.,TRBJ1-4,12,CASSPVGEKLFF,TGTGCCAGCAGCCCCGTGGGGGAAAAACTGTTTTTT
TRBV4-3,.,TRBD2,TRBJ2-3,19,CASSQDRRNLAGGEDTQYF,TGCGCCAGCAGCCAAGATCGGCGAAACCTAGCGGGGGGGGAAGATACGCAGTATTTT
TRBV7-7,.,TRBD2,TRBJ2-1,16,CASSLSGTSGYNEQFF,TGTGCCAGCAGCTTATCCGGGACTAGCGGTTACAATGAGCAGTTCTTC
TRBV10-3,.,.,TRBJ2-2,19,CAISAQGKTRTLNTGELFF,TGTGCCATCAGCGCTCAGGGGAAGACGCGCACACTAAACACCGGGGAGCTGTTTTTT
TRBV6-6,.,TRBD2,TRBJ2-7,18,CASSLTSPGLAGYHEQYF,TGTGCCAGCAGTCTTACGTCCCCTGGACTAGCGGGATACCACGAGCAGTACTTC
TRBV25-1,once,.,TRBJ1-6,14,CASSLGAYNSPLHF,TGTGCCAGCAGCCTCGGGGCCTATAATTCACCCCTCCACTTT
TRBV2,.,.,TRBJ1-6,16,CASSQGRGKGNSPLHF,TGTGCCAGCAGCCAAGGGCGGGGGAAGGGTAATTCACCCCTCCACTTT
TRBV29-1,.,.,TRBJ1-2,11,CSVGQNYGYTF,TGCAGCGTTGGACAGAACTATGGCTACACCTTC
TRBV15,.,.,TRBJ1-6,15,CATSRARDRGLVLHF,TGTGCCACCAGCAGAGCTCGGGACCGAGGCCTGGTCCTCCACTTT
TRBV6-5,.,.,TRBJ2-3,15,CASIQSGYYTDTQYF,TGTGCCAGCATCCAAAGTGGCTATTACACAGATACGCAGTATTTT
TRBV7-9,.,TRBD1,TRBJ2-7,14,CASSIDRGADEQYF,TGTGCCAGCAGCATAGACAGGGGGGCGGACGAGCAGTACTTC
TRBV25-1,.,TRBD2,TRBJ2-7,14,CASSVLAGDYEQYF,TGTGCCAGCAGTGTTTTAGCGGGAGACTACGAGCAGTACTTC